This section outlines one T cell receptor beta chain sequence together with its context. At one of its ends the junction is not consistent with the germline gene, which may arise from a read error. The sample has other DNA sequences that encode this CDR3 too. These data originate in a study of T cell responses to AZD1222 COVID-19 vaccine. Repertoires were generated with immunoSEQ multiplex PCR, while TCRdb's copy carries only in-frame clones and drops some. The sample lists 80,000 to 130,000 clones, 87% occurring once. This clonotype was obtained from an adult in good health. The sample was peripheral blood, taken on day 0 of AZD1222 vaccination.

The CDR3 region is CASSQDPLGGAGELFF. CDR3 bases: TGTGCCAGCAGCCAAGACCCCCTGGGAGGGGCCGGGGAACTGTTTTTT. The chain employs TRBV4-2 and TRBJ2-2; 7 positions agree with TRBD2. The germline gives CDR1 LGHNA, CDR2 YNFKEQ. This CDR3 spans 16 amino acids.